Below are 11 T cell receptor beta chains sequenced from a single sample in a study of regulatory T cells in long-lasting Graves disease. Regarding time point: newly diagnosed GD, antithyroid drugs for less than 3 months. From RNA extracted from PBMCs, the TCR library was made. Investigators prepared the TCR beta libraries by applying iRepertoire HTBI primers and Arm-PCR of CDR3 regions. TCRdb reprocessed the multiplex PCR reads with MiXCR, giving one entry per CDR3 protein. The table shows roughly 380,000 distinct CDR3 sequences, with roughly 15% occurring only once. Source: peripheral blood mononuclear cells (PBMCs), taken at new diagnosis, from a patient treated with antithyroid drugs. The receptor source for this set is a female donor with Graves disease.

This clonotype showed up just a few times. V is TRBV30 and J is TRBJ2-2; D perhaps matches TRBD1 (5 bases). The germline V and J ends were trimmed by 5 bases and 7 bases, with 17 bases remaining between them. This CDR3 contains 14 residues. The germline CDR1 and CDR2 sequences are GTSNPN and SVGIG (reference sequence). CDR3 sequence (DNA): TGTGCCTGGGAGACAGTGCTGGCTAGCGGGGAGCTGTTTTTT. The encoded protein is CAWETVLASGELFF.

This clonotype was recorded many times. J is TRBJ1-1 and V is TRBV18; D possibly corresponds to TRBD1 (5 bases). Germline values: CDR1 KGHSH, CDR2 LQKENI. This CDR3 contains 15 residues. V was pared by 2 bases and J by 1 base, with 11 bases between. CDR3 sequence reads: CASSPGSGSNTEAFF. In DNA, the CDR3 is TGTGCCAGCTCACCAGGGTCAGGGTCGAACACTGAAGCTTTCTTT.

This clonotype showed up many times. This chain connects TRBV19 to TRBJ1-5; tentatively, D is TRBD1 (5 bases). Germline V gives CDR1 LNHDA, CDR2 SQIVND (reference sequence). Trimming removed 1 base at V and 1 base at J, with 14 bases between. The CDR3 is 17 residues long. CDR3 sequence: CASSIGGESSSNQPQHF. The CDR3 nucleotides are TGTGCCAGTAGTATAGGAGGGGAGAGTTCAAGCAATCAGCCCCAGCATTTT.

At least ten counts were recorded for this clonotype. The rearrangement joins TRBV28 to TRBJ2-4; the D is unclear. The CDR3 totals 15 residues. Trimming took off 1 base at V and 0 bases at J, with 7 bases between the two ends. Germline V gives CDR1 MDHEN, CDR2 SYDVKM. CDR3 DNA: TGTGCCAGCAGTTTATCCAGTATAGCCAAAAACATTCAGTACTTC. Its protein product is CASSLSSIAKNIQYF.

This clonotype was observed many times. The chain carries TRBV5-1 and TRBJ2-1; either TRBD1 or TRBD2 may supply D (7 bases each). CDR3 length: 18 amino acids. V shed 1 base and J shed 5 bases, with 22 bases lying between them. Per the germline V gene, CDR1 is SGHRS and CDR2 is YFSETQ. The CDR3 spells CASSLWGGTTGSHNEQFF. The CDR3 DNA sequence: TGCGCCAGCAGCTTGTGGGGGGGAACGACAGGGAGCCACAATGAGCAGTTCTTC.

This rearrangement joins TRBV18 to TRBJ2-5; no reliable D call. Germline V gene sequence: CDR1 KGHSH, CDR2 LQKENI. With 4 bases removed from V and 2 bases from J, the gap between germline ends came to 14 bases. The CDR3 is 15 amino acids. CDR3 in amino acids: CASSLSDTLQETQYF. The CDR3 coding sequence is TGTGCCAGCTCACTGAGTGACACGCTTCAAGAGACCCAGTACTTC.

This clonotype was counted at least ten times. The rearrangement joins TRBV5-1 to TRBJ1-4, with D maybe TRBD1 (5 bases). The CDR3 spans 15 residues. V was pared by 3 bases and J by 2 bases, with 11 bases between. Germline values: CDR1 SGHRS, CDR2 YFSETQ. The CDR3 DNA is TGCGCCAGCAGCTCGACGACAGATACTAATGAAAAACTGTTTTTT. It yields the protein CASSSTTDTNEKLFF.

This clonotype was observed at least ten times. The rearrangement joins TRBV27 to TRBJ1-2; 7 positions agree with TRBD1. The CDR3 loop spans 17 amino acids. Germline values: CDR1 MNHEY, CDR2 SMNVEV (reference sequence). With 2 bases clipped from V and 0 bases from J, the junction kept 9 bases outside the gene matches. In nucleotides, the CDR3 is TGTGCCAGCAGTTTACAGGGGACAGAACCCTCTAACTATGGCTACACCTTC. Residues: CASSLQGTEPSNYGYTF.

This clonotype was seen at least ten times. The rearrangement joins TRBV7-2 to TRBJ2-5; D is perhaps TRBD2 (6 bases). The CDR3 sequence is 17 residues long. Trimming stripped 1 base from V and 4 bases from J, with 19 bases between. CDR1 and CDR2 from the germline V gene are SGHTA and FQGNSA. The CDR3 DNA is TGTGCCAGCAGCTTAGTCCCACTAAGACTAGTGGGAGAGACCCAGTACTTC. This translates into CASSLVPLRLVGETQYF.

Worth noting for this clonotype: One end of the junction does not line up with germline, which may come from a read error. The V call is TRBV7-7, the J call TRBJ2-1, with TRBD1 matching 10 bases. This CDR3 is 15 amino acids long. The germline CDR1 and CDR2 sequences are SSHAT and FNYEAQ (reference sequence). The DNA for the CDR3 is TGTGCTAGCAGCCCCGGACAGGGGGTCGGCAATGAGCAGTTCTTC. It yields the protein CASSPGQGVGNEQFF.

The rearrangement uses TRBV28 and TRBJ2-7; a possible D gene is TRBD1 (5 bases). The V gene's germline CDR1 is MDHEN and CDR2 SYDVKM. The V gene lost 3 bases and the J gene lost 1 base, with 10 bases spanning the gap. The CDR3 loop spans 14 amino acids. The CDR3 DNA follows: TGTGCCAGCAGTTTCGACAGAGAGTCCTACGAGCAGTACTTC. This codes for CASSFDRESYEQYF.